This T cell receptor (beta chain) was profiled in a study of T cells in Graves' hyperthyroidism and ophthalmopathy. Overall study: Staff took peripheral blood when the initial diagnosis was made, before any treatment began.

A remark on this clonotype: The antigen remains unidentified.

Per germline, CDR1 SGDLS and CDR2 YYNGEE. There are 15 residues in the CDR3. The V end was cut by 3 bases, the J end by 2 bases, with 13 bases between. RNA transcripts yielded amplified TCR beta CDR3 regions. Carried out on the TCR CDR3, a first-round RT-PCR used the HTBI primer set. MiXCR, run by TCRdb on the multiplex PCR reads, gives a single entry per CDR3 protein. Seen here are 300,000 or so distinct CDR3 sequences, over 15% observed once, and the top ten hold approximately 49%. Findings and caveats of the study: Most thyroid clonotypes with frequency above 0.001 were detected in blood. The model anticipated ophthalmopathy a median about six months pre-onset. Ophthalmopathy was distinguished from stable hyperthyroidism by 13 V-J signatures.

This clonotype was sampled from a woman in her forties or fifties with Graves' hyperthyroidism. Sample: blood. The chain is built from TRBV9 and TRBJ2-3; possibly TRBD2 for D (5 bases). The CDR3 bases are TGTGCCAGCAGCGCGGGGAACGGCAACACAGATACGCAGTATTTT. Protein: CASSAGNGNTDTQYF.